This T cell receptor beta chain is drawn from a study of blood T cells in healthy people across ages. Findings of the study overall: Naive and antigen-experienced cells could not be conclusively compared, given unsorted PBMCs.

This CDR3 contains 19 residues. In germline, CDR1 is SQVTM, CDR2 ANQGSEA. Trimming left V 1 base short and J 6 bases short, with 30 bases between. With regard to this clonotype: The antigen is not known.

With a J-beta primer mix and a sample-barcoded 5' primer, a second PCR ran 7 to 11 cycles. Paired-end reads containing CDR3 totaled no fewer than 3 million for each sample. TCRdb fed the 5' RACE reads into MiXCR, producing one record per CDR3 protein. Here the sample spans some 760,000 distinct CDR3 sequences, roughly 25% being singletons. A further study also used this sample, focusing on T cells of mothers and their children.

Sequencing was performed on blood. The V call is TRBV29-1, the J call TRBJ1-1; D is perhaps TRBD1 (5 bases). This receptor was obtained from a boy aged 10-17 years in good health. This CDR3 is CSVEGQGSDTLALRPEAFF. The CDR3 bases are TGCAGCGTTGAAGGTCAGGGTTCAGACACACTGGCCCTGAGGCCTGAAGCTTTCTTT. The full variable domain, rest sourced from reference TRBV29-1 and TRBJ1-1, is SAVISQKPSRDICQRGTSLTIQCQVDSQVTMMFWYRQQPGQSLTLIATANQGSEATYESGFVIDKFPISRPNLTFSTLTVSNMSPEDSSIYLCSVEGQGSDTLALRPEAFFGQGTRLTVV.